This is a list of T cell receptor beta chains from one sample in a study of cytomegalovirus exposure and HLA in healthy donors. Clones were sequenced by immunoSEQ multiplex PCR, and TCRdb holds only the in-frame ones, with some missing. The sample holds under 200,000 clones, roughly 80% seen once. Sequenced: PBMCs. The origin of the receptors is a woman in her thirties or forties in good health and CMV-seronegative. The CDR3 runs from the conserved cysteine through the conserved F or W. D genes are given only for firm matches. Part of the rows lack a size; the others show once, few, many or a class for expanded clones.

clone_size j_call d_call v_call cdr3_aa cdr3_nt
few TRBJ1-1 . TRBV11-2 CASSLASPEAFF TGTGCCAGCAGCTTAGCGTCCCCGGAAGCTTTCTTT
once TRBJ2-3 . TRBV20-1 CSAPIADTQYF TGCAGTGCTCCTATTGCAGATACGCAGTATTTT
. TRBJ1-2 TRBD1 TRBV5-1 CASSTGTGWVENGYTF TGCGCCAGCAGCACAGGGACAGGGTGGGTTGAGAATGGCTACACCTTC
. TRBJ2-7 TRBD1 TRBV6-5 CASSLRDRLYGEQYF TGTGCCAGCAGTTTACGGGACAGGCTTTACGGGGAGCAGTACTTC
. TRBJ1-2 TRBD1 TRBV7-9 CASSLASADRDGTF TGTGCCAGCAGCTTAGCATCCGCTGACAGGGACGGTACCTTC
. TRBJ2-7 TRBD1 TRBV6-1 CASRGTGVSYEQYF TGTGCCAGCAGGGGGACAGGGGTATCCTACGAGCAGTACTTC
. TRBJ2-5 . TRBV20-1 CSATGLETQYF TGCAGTGCAACAGGGTTGGAGACCCAGTACTTC
. TRBJ1-1 TRBD1 TRBV6-6 CASSTYRGTEAFF TGTGCCAGCAGTACATACAGGGGCACTGAAGCTTTCTTT
. TRBJ2-1 TRBD2 TRBV10-1 CASSPYGLGSSYNEQFF TGCGCCAGCAGTCCGTACGGACTAGGAAGCTCCTACAATGAGCAGTTCTTC
. TRBJ2-1 TRBD2 TRBV4-1 CASSHDSAGGQYNEQFF TGCGCCAGCAGCCACGATTCAGCGGGGGGGCAATACAATGAGCAGTTCTTC
once TRBJ2-2 . TRBV27 CASSLMREGELFF TGTGCCAGCAGTTTAATGAGGGAGGGGGAGCTGTTTTTT
few TRBJ1-2 . TRBV7-9 CASSLTRWTDRANYGYTF TGTGCCAGCAGCCTGACCCGTTGGACAGATCGCGCGAACTATGGCTACACCTTC
few TRBJ2-2 . TRBV7-2 CASSFTTGELFF TGTGCCAGCAGCTTCACAACCGGGGAGCTGTTTTTT
few TRBJ1-1 . TRBV29-1 CSVTTGMGEAFF TGCAGCGTGACAACAGGGATGGGTGAAGCTTTCTTT
. TRBJ1-2 . TRBV7-9 CASTRQIYYGYTF TGTGCCAGCACTCGCCAGATCTACTATGGCTACACCTTC
. TRBJ2-1 . TRBV7-9 CASSGGAGEQFF TGTGCCAGCAGCGGGGGGGCCGGTGAGCAGTTCTTC
. TRBJ2-7 TRBD1 TRBV27 CASNSGQGANYEQYF TGTGCCAGCAACTCGGGACAGGGGGCCAACTACGAGCAGTACTTC
. TRBJ1-6 TRBD1 TRBV6-5 CASSYSGGQGSPLHF TGTGCCAGCAGTTACTCGGGGGGACAGGGATCACCCCTCCACTTT
. TRBJ2-5 TRBD2 TRBV11-3 CASSIGGAEETQYF TGTGCCAGCAGCATCGGGGGGGCAGAAGAGACCCAGTACTTC
. TRBJ2-5 TRBD2 TRBV6-6 CASSWTSGGGETQYF TGTGCCAGCAGTTGGACTAGCGGGGGGGGCGAGACCCAGTACTTC
. TRBJ1-4 . TRBV11-2 CASSQQAYKLFF TGTGCCAGCAGCCAACAGGCGTACAAACTGTTTTTT
. TRBJ1-2 TRBD1 TRBV5-1 CASTQTGNYGYTF TGCGCCAGCACCCAGACAGGGAACTATGGCTACACCTTC
. TRBJ1-4 . TRBV18 CASSPPATATNEKLFF TGTGCCAGCTCACCACCCGCAACGGCAACTAATGAAAAACTGTTTTTT
once TRBJ2-1 . TRBV7-7 CASSLVREIYNEQFF TGTGCCAGCAGCTTAGTTCGCGAGATCTACAATGAGCAGTTCTTC
. TRBJ2-7 TRBD2 TRBV5-6 CASRDLAGGYSYEQYF TGTGCCAGCAGAGACCTAGCGGGGGGCTACTCCTACGAGCAGTACTTC
. TRBJ1-3 . TRBV5-4 CASSSISSGNTIYF TGTGCCAGCAGCTCGATCAGCTCTGGAAACACCATATATTTT
. TRBJ1-3 . TRBV9 CASSVGFTESSGNTIYF TGTGCCAGCAGCGTAGGGTTCACCGAGAGCTCTGGAAACACCATATATTTT
few TRBJ1-2 TRBD1 TRBV29-1 CSVARGGDYGYTF TGCAGCGTCGCCAGAGGGGGCGACTATGGCTACACCTTC
. TRBJ2-1 TRBD2 TRBV11-1 CASSPGLANEQFF TGTGCCAGCAGCCCAGGACTAGCCAATGAGCAGTTCTTC
. TRBJ1-5 . TRBV18 CASSPRGGVSNQPQHF TGTGCCAGCTCACCAAGAGGAGGGGTGAGCAATCAGCCCCAGCATTTT
. TRBJ1-1 . TRBV23-1 CASSQSPRVWTEAFF TGCGCCAGCAGTCAATCCCCGCGGGTCTGGACTGAAGCTTTCTTT
. TRBJ1-1 . TRBV6-5 CASSSRQRGAFF TGTGCCAGCAGTTCCAGGCAAAGGGGAGCTTTCTTT
once TRBJ2-5 TRBD1 TRBV4-1 CASSQAQGAGETQYF TGCGCCAGCAGCCAAGCACAGGGGGCTGGAGAGACCCAGTACTTC
. TRBJ2-5 . TRBV10-2 CASSDPGTQYF TGCGCCAGCAGTGACCCAGGGACCCAGTACTTC
. TRBJ1-3 . TRBV5-1 CASSLEGRGNTIYF TGCGCCAGCAGCTTGGAAGGGAGAGGAAACACCATATATTTT
few TRBJ1-6 TRBD1 TRBV6-6 CASSNDRGPDSPLHF TGTGCCAGCAGCAATGACAGGGGGCCGGATTCACCCCTCCACTTT
few TRBJ1-2 . TRBV18 CASSPPGAFGYTF TGTGCCAGCTCACCACCGGGGGCGTTTGGCTACACCTTC
. TRBJ1-6 . TRBV5-4 CASSPSSGGVSPLHF TGTGCCAGCAGCCCGAGTTCGGGGGGTGTTTCACCCCTCCACTTT
. TRBJ2-3 . TRBV28 CASLTSTYSDTQYF TGTGCCAGCCTAACTAGCACCTACTCAGATACGCAGTATTTT
few TRBJ2-7 . TRBV10-3 CAISEGRGTYEQYF TGTGCCATCAGTGAGGGGCGGGGTACCTACGAGCAGTACTTC